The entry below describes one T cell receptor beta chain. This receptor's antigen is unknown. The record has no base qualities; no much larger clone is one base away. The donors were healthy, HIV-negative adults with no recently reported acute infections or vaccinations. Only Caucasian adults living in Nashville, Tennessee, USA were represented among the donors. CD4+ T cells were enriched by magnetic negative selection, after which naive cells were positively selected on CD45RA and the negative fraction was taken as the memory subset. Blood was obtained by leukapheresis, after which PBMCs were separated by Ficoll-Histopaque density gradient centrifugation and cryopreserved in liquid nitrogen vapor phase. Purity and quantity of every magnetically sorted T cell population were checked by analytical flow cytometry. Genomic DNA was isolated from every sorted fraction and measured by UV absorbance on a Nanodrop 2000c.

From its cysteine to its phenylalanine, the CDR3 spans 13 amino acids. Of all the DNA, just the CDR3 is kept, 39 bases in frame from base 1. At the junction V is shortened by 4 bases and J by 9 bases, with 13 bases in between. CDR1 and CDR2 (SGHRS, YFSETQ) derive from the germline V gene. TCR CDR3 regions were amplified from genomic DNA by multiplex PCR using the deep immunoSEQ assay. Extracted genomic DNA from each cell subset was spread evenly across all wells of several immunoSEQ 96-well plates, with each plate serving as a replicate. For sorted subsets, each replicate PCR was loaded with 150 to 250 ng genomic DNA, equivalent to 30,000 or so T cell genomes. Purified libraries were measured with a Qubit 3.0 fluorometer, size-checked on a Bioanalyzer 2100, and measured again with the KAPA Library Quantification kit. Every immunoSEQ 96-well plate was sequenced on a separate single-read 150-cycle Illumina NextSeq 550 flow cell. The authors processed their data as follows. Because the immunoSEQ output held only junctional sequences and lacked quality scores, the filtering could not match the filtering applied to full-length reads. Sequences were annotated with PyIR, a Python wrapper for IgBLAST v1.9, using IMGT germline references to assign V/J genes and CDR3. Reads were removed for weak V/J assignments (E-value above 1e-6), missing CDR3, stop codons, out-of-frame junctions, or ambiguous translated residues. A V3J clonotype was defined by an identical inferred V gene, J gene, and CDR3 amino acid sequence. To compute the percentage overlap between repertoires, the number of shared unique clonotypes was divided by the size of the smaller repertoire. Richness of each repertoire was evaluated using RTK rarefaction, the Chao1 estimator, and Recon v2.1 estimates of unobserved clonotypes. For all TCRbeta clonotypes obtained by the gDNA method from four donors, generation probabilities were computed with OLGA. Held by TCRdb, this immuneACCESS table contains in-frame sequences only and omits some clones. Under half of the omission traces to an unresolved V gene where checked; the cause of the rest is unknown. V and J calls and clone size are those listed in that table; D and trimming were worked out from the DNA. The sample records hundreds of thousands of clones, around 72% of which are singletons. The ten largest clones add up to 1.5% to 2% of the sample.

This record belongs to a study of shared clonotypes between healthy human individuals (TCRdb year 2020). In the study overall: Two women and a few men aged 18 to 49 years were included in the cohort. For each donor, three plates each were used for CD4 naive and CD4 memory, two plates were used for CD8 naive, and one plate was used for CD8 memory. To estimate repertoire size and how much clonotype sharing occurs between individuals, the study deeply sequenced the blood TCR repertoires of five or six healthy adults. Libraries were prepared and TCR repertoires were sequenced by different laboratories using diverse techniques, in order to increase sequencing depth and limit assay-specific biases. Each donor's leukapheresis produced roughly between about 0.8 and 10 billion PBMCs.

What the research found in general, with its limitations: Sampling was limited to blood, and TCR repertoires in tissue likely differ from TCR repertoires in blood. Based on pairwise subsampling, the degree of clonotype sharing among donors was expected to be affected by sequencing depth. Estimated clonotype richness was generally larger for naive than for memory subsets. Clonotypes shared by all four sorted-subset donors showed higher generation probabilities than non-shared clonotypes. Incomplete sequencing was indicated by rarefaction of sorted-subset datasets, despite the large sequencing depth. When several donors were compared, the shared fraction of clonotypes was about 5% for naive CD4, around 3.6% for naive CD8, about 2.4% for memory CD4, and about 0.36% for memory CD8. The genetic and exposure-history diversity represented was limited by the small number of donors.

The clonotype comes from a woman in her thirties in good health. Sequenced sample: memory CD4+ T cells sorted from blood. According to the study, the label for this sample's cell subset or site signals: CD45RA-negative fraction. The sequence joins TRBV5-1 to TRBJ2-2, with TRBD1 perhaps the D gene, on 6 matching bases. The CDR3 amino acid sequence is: CASSLLQGRELFF. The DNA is TGCGCCAGCAGCCTGTTACAGGGTAGGGAGCTGTTTTTT.